These 8 T cell receptor beta chains share one sample of origin, sequenced in a study of T cell changes during pregnancy in multiple sclerosis. Here immunoSEQ multiplex PCR was the method, and the copy in TCRdb shows in-frame clones only, minus some. The repertoire has around 70,000 clones, approximately 92% of them found once; the top ten carry about 2.5%. This specimen was peripheral blood, taken before pregnancy. The receptor source for this set is a female donor with multiple sclerosis, enrolled in a pregnancy study.

The chain recombines TRBV7-9 with TRBJ2-1; 12 bases are a match to TRBD2. V lost 1 base to trimming and J lost 5 bases; unmatched junction nucleotides: 9. The CDR3 loop spans 18 amino acids. From germline, CDR1 is SEHNR and CDR2 FQNEAQ (reference sequence). CDR3 sequence (DNA): TGTGCCAGCAGCTTAGTAGAACTAGCGGGAGGCTCGAACAATGAGCAGTTCTTC. It is translated as CASSLVELAGGSNNEQFF.

There are a few counts of this clone. The DNA for the CDR3 is TGTGCCAGCAAAACGGGGACAGGTTTTGGCTACACCTTC. This sequence encodes CASKTGTGFGYTF. This chain links TRBV7-9 with TRBJ1-2; 8 positions match TRBD1. The CDR3 totals 13 residues. V was pared by 7 bases and J by 7 bases, with 8 bases of the junction left unmatched. Germline CDR1 and CDR2: SEHNR and FQNEAQ (reference sequence).

This chain links TRBV18 with TRBJ2-7; possibly TRBD1 for D (6 bases). This CDR3 comprises 13 residues. V lost 6 bases and J 0 bases, leaving 9 bases between the germline ends. Germline assignment: CDR1 KGHSH and CDR2 LQKENI. The CDR3 sequence: CASSRDISYEQYF. The CDR3 DNA is TGTGCCAGCTCGAGGGACATCTCCTACGAGCAGTACTTC. The whole variable domain, filled in from reference TRBV18 and TRBJ2-7, reads NAGVMQNPRHLVRRRGQEARLRCSPMKGHSHVYWYRQLPEEGLKFMVYLQKENIIDESGMPKERFSAEFPKEGPSILRIQQVVRGDSAAYFCASSRDISYEQYFGPGTRLTVT.

The chain has TRBV4-3 and TRBJ2-3; D unclear. The CDR3 runs to 12 residues. V was clipped by 5 bases and J by 2 bases, with 5 bases between them. CDR1 LGHNA and CDR2 YSLEER come from the germline V gene. In nucleotides, the CDR3 is TGCGCCAGCAGCGGCCCCACAGATACGCAGTATTTT. Protein sequence: CASSGPTDTQYF.

This clone was picked up one time. This rearrangement joins TRBV25-1 to TRBJ1-1, with no clear D. V was trimmed by 1 base and J by 1 base, leaving 7 bases between them. This CDR3 contains 14 residues. The germline CDR1 and CDR2 sequences are MGHDK and SYGVNS. CDR3 residues: CASSEFEPNTEAFF. CDR3 coding DNA: TGTGCCAGCAGTGAATTTGAGCCGAACACTGAAGCTTTCTTT.

V is TRBV7-8 and J is TRBJ2-6; D perhaps matches TRBD2 (6 bases). Germline CDR1 reads SGHVS; CDR2 reads FQNEAQ. Trimming stripped 7 bases from V and 2 bases from J, with 15 bases between. The CDR3 consists of 16 residues. CDR3 loop: CASNYGGAAGANVLTF. CDR3 DNA sequence: TGTGCCAGCAACTATGGAGGGGCGGCTGGGGCCAACGTCCTGACTTTC.

The chain employs TRBV2 and TRBJ2-3; D perhaps matches TRBD2 (5 bases). V lost 9 bases and J 3 bases, leaving 16 bases between the germline ends. CDR1 and CDR2 (germline): SNHLY, FYNNEI. The CDR3 is made up of 14 amino acids. In DNA form, the CDR3 reads TGTGCCAGAGAAAGGGAGATGTGGACAGATACGCAGTATTTT. Protein: CAREREMWTDTQYF.

The rearrangement links TRBV7-9 to TRBJ1-2; 8 bases align to TRBD1. In germline, CDR1 is SEHNR, CDR2 FQNEAQ (reference sequence). This CDR3 contains 14 residues. V lost 3 bases and J lost 7; bases outside the gene matches: 7. The chain's CDR3 is CASSFGQGVGGYTF. The CDR3 DNA is TGTGCCAGCAGCTTCGGACAGGGAGTTGGTGGCTACACCTTC.